The sequence of this TCR beta chain was determined in a study of neoadjuvant nivolumab and ipilimumab in lung cancer. Study-level points and caveats: Compared with tumor-adjacent uninvolved lung, resected tumors showed greater richness and clonality.

Turning to this clone: Its antigen is undetermined.

This CDR3 has 12 residues. Germline V gene sequence: CDR1 GTSNPN, CDR2 SVGIG (reference sequence). With 2 bases removed from V and 5 bases from J, the gap between germline ends came to 9 bases. Profiled with immunoSEQ multiplex PCR; TCRdb holds only in-frame clones, not every one. The sample lists 25,000 to 30,000 clones; about 76% were seen once. The source of this sequence is an adult with non-small cell lung cancer. The sequencing here drew on tumor tissue, taken after neoadjuvant nivolumab, alone or with ipilimumab, at or shortly before surgery. This chain connects TRBV30 to TRBJ1-2, with D possibly matching TRBD1 (5 bases). The chain's CDR3 is CAWSFRDYGYTF. CDR3 bases: TGTGCCTGGAGTTTCAGGGATTATGGCTACACCTTC.